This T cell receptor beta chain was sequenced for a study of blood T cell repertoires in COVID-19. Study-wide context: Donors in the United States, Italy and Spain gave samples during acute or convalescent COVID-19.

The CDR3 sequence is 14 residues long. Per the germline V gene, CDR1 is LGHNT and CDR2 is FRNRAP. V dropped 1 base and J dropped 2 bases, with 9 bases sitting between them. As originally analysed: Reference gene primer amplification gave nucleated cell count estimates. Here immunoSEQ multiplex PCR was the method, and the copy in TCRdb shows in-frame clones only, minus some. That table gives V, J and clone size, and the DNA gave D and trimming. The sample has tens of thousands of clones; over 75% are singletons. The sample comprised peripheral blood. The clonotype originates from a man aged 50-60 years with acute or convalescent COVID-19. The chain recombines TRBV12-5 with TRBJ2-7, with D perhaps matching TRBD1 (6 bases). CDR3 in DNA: TGTGCTAGTGGTTTGGGGACAGCCACCTACGAGCAGTACTTC. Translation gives CASGLGTATYEQYF. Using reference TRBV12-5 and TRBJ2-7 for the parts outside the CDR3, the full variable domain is DARVTQTPRHKVTEMGQEVTMRCQPILGHNTVFWYRQTMMQGLELLAYFRNRAPLDDSGMPKDRFSAEMPDATLATLKIQPSEPRDSAVYFCASGLGTATYEQYFGPGTRLTVT.